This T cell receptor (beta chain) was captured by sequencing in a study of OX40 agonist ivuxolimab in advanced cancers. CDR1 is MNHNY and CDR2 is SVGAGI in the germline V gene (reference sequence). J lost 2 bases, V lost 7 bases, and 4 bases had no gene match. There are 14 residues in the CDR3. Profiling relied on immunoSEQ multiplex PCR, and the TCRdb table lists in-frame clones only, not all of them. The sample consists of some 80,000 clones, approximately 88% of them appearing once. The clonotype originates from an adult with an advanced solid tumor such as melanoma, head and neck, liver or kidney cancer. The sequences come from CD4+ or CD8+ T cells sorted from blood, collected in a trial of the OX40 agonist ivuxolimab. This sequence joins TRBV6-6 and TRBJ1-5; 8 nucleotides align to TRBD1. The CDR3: CASKLQGGNQPQHF. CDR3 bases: TGTGCCAGCAAATTACAGGGGGGCAATCAGCCCCAGCATTTT.